The clone carrying this TCR beta chain was recorded only once. This sample is drawn from a study of blood T cell repertoires in COVID-19. Overall study context: T cells, B-cell-depleted T cells, or PBMCs supplied cDNA or gDNA.

The CDR3 length is 15 residues. The V gene's germline CDR1 is MNHEY and CDR2 SVGAGI. V gave up 2 bases and J gave up 7 bases, with 12 bases separating them. Study members were between roughly 18 and 90 years old and lived in about two dozen US regions. Assignments of participants to cohorts depended upon their own reported clinical history. Sequenced by immunoSEQ multiplex PCR; TCRdb stores in-frame clones only, minus some. The data show about 140,000 clones, with 75% to 90% seen just once and 4.3% held by the top ten. The TCR was taken from a man in his fifties or sixties who had recovered from COVID-19. The sequenced material came from PBMCs or T cells enriched from blood (not recorded which). The rearrangement uses TRBV6-5 and TRBJ1-6, with D possibly being TRBD1 (6 bases). The CDR3 DNA is TGTGCCAGCAGTTACCAACAGGGCGGAAATTCACCCCTCCACTTT. Protein product: CASSYQQGGNSPLHF.